These T cell receptor beta chains were read from a single sample in a study of blood T cell repertoires in COVID-19. TCRdb's copy holds only in-frame clones and misses some; the assay was immunoSEQ multiplex PCR. The sample lists approximately 99,000 clones; approximately 83% were seen once. Specimen: peripheral blood. These receptors came from a woman in her sixties or seventies with acute or convalescent COVID-19. Each CDR3 is given with its conserved first and last residue. The order of the fields is D gene, CDR3 length, clone size, V gene, J gene, CDR3 DNA, CDR3 protein. The D gene is left open where the match is weak. A clone size is listed for some rows: how often the clone was seen (once, few, many), or a class if it is expanded.

d_gene: .
len: 14
abundance: .
v_gene: TRBV18
j_gene: TRBJ2-3
CDR3nt: TGTGCCAGCTCACCGGGACTTTCTGAGGATACGCAGTATTTT
CDR3aa: CASSPGLSEDTQYF

d_gene: .
len: 13
abundance: .
v_gene: TRBV27
j_gene: TRBJ2-3
CDR3nt: TGTGCCAGCAGTTTAACGAGGAAAGATACGCAGTATTTT
CDR3aa: CASSLTRKDTQYF

d_gene: .
len: 13
abundance: .
v_gene: TRBV11-3
j_gene: TRBJ1-1
CDR3nt: TGTGCCAGCAGCTTACAGGTGAACACTGAAGCTTTCTTT
CDR3aa: CASSLQVNTEAFF

d_gene: TRBD1
len: 15
abundance: .
v_gene: TRBV2
j_gene: TRBJ2-4
CDR3nt: TGTGCCAGCAGAGGACAGGGGGCAGCCAAAAACATTCAGTACTTC
CDR3aa: CASRGQGAAKNIQYF

d_gene: TRBD1
len: 21
abundance: .
v_gene: TRBV28
j_gene: TRBJ1-1
CDR3nt: TGTGCCAGCAGTTCAGACTCTGTCCCGGGACAGGGGGGATTTTACGGCACTGAAGCTTTCTTT
CDR3aa: CASSSDSVPGQGGFYGTEAFF

d_gene: TRBD2
len: 16
abundance: .
v_gene: TRBV7-3
j_gene: TRBJ2-3
CDR3nt: TGTGCCAGCAGCCCACGAAGCGGGGGGGTGACAGATACGCAGTATTTT
CDR3aa: CASSPRSGGVTDTQYF

d_gene: TRBD1
len: 16
abundance: .
v_gene: TRBV6-5
j_gene: TRBJ1-3
CDR3nt: TGTGCCAGCAGTTATGGCCGACAGGGTACGGGAAACACCATATATTTT
CDR3aa: CASSYGRQGTGNTIYF

d_gene: TRBD1
len: 15
abundance: .
v_gene: TRBV7-2
j_gene: TRBJ1-3
CDR3nt: TGTGCCAGCAGCTCACTAGGCAGGGGGGGAAACACCATATATTTT
CDR3aa: CASSSLGRGGNTIYF

d_gene: TRBD1
len: 18
abundance: .
v_gene: TRBV28
j_gene: TRBJ2-6
CDR3nt: TGTGCCAGCAGTGAGGGACAGGGAGATTACTGGGGGGCCAACGTCCTGACTTTC
CDR3aa: CASSEGQGDYWGANVLTF

d_gene: TRBD1
len: 15
abundance: .
v_gene: TRBV5-1
j_gene: TRBJ1-1
CDR3nt: TGCGCCAGCAGCCCGCAGGGGACAGGGAACACTGAAGCTTTCTTT
CDR3aa: CASSPQGTGNTEAFF

d_gene: .
len: 15
abundance: .
v_gene: TRBV7-9
j_gene: TRBJ2-2
CDR3nt: TGTGCCAGCAGAGGAGACGCACCGAACACCGGGGAGCTGTTTTTT
CDR3aa: CASRGDAPNTGELFF

d_gene: .
len: 15
abundance: .
v_gene: TRBV2
j_gene: TRBJ1-3
CDR3nt: TGTGCCAGCAGTGCTGGACTGACCTCTGGAAACACCATATATTTT
CDR3aa: CASSAGLTSGNTIYF

d_gene: TRBD1
len: 13
abundance: .
v_gene: TRBV6-5
j_gene: TRBJ1-1
CDR3nt: TGTGCCAGCAGACGAGGACAGGGGTCTGAAGCTTTCTTT
CDR3aa: CASRRGQGSEAFF

d_gene: .
len: 15
abundance: few
v_gene: TRBV18
j_gene: TRBJ1-3
CDR3nt: TGTGCCAGCTCACCGGGTCAGGGCTCTGGAAACACCATATATTTT
CDR3aa: CASSPGQGSGNTIYF

d_gene: TRBD2
len: 16
abundance: .
v_gene: TRBV3-1/TRBV3-2
j_gene: TRBJ2-5
CDR3nt: TGTGCCAGCAGTCGGACTAGCGGGAGATCCGGAGAGACCCAGTACTTC
CDR3aa: CASSRTSGRSGETQYF

d_gene: TRBD2
len: 17
abundance: once
v_gene: TRBV28
j_gene: TRBJ2-1
CDR3nt: TGTGCCAGCAGTACTACGGGACTAGCGGGATTCTACAATGAGCAGTTCTTC
CDR3aa: CASSTTGLAGFYNEQFF

d_gene: TRBD2
len: 16
abundance: .
v_gene: TRBV5-4
j_gene: TRBJ2-1
CDR3nt: TGTGCCAGCAGCTGGAAGAGCGGGGGGGGAGAGGATGAGCAGTTCTTC
CDR3aa: CASSWKSGGGEDEQFF

d_gene: .
len: 16
abundance: .
v_gene: TRBV7-2
j_gene: TRBJ1-2
CDR3nt: TGTGCCAGCAGCTTATGGTCAGAACGAAATAACTATGGCTACACCTTC
CDR3aa: CASSLWSERNNYGYTF

d_gene: TRBD1
len: 15
abundance: .
v_gene: TRBV6-5
j_gene: TRBJ2-3
CDR3nt: TGTGCCAGCAGTTACCGGGACAGGGAATCAGATACGCAGTATTTT
CDR3aa: CASSYRDRESDTQYF

d_gene: TRBD1
len: 13
abundance: .
v_gene: TRBV9
j_gene: TRBJ1-2
CDR3nt: TGTGCCAGCAGCGGCCCAGGGGGCGGTGGCTACACCTTC
CDR3aa: CASSGPGGGGYTF

d_gene: TRBD1
len: 16
abundance: .
v_gene: TRBV19
j_gene: TRBJ2-1
CDR3nt: TGTGCCAGTAGTACGTTGTTTGGACAGGGGAATTTTGAGCAGTTCTTC
CDR3aa: CASSTLFGQGNFEQFF

d_gene: .
len: 17
abundance: .
v_gene: TRBV7-3
j_gene: TRBJ1-1
CDR3nt: TGTGCCAGCAGCTTACCGGACAAATCTTTCATGAACACTGAAGCTTTCTTT
CDR3aa: CASSLPDKSFMNTEAFF

d_gene: TRBD1
len: 15
abundance: .
v_gene: TRBV28
j_gene: TRBJ1-2
CDR3nt: TGTGCCAGCAGTTCCCGGACAGGGGGCCGGTATGGCTACACCTTC
CDR3aa: CASSSRTGGRYGYTF

d_gene: .
len: 14
abundance: few
v_gene: TRBV28
j_gene: TRBJ1-2
CDR3nt: TGTGCCAGCAGTTTACCGACTGAGAACTCTGGCTACACCTTC
CDR3aa: CASSLPTENSGYTF

d_gene: TRBD2
len: 16
abundance: once
v_gene: TRBV9
j_gene: TRBJ2-7
CDR3nt: TGTGCCAGCAGCGCGGACACAGGACTAGCGATCTACGAGCAGTACTTC
CDR3aa: CASSADTGLAIYEQYF

d_gene: .
len: 14
abundance: once
v_gene: TRBV19
j_gene: TRBJ1-2
CDR3nt: TGTGCCAGTAGTATACTTAAATCAGACTATGGCTACACCTTC
CDR3aa: CASSILKSDYGYTF